These T cell receptor beta chains were read from a single sample in a study of T cells in Graves' hyperthyroidism and ophthalmopathy. TCRdb called the multiplex PCR reads again in MiXCR, with one record for every CDR3 protein. The table includes 250,000 to 400,000 distinct CDR3 sequences, about an eighth detected once. Input material: blood. These receptors were obtained from a woman aged 40 to 50 with Graves' ophthalmopathy. Both conserved end residues are part of each CDR3. Each record gives: V gene, clone size, J gene, D gene, CDR3 protein, CDR3 DNA. The D gene is left open where the match is weak. Clone size, where shown, is once, few, many, or a class for clones that have expanded.

TRBV12-3/TRBV12-4,many,TRBJ1-2,-,CASSLFSGGYTF,TGTGCCAGCAGTTTATTTTCTGGTGGCTACACCTTC
TRBV7-2,many,TRBJ2-1,-,CASRQTQLVNEQFF,TGTGCCAGCAGGCAAACTCAACTAGTTAACGAGCAGTTCTTC
TRBV2,-,TRBJ1-5,-,CASGTGEPQHF,TGTGCCAGCGGGACCGGGGAGCCCCAGCATTTT
TRBV28,many,TRBJ2-1,-,CASSFSSRGDEQFF,TGTGCCAGCAGTTTTTCGTCAAGGGGCGATGAGCAGTTCTTC
TRBV7-9,many,TRBJ1-1,-,CASSLDGVATEAFF,TGTGCCAGCAGCTTAGACGGGGTTGCCACTGAAGCTTTCTTT
TRBV18,many,TRBJ2-7,-,CASSPPGVYEQYF,TGTGCCAGCTCACCCCCCGGGGTCTACGAGCAGTACTTC
TRBV24-1,many,TRBJ2-3,-,CATSDLIQGPGKEDTQYF,TGTGCCACCAGTGACCTGATCCAAGGGCCAGGGAAGGAGGATACGCAGTATTTT
TRBV2,-,TRBJ2-7,-,CASSGVGTYEQYF,TGTGCCAGCAGTGGAGTCGGAACCTACGAGCAGTACTTC
TRBV7-6,many,TRBJ2-3,-,CASSLVGYTDTQYF,TGTGCCAGCAGCTTAGTGGGGTACACAGATACGCAGTATTTT
TRBV12-3/TRBV12-4,few,TRBJ1-1,-,CASSLLYVAEAFF,TGTGCCAGCAGTCTCCTTTATGTCGCTGAAGCTTTCTTT
TRBV2,many,TRBJ2-7,TRBD1,CASSRDRGGGEQYF,TGTGCCAGCAGTAGGGACAGGGGAGGTGGCGAGCAGTACTTC
TRBV28,many,TRBJ1-5,-,CASSLRTATSNQPQHF,TGTGCCAGCAGTTTGAGGACAGCCACTAGCAATCAGCCCCAGCATTTT
TRBV27,many,TRBJ1-1,TRBD1,CASSPRGTGGWGTEAFF,TGTGCCAGCAGTCCCCGGGGGACAGGGGGCTGGGGCACTGAAGCTTTCTTT
TRBV13,many,TRBJ2-7,-,CASSVTQGAEEQYF,TGTGCCAGCAGCGTTACCCAAGGGGCAGAGGAGCAGTACTTC
TRBV5-1,-,TRBJ2-1,TRBD2,CASSFGGASYNEQFF,TGCGCCAGCAGCTTCGGGGGGGCTAGCTACAATGAGCAGTTCTTC
TRBV28,-,TRBJ2-4,-,CASSLPKGLTNIQYF,TGTGCCAGCAGTTTGCCCAAGGGGCTAACAAACATTCAGTACTTC
TRBV7-2,many,TRBJ2-2,TRBD1,CASSFVGGANTGELFF,TGTGCCAGCAGCTTCGTAGGGGGCGCGAACACCGGGGAGCTGTTTTTT
TRBV20-1,-,TRBJ2-1,-,CSANRDGWFF,TGCAGTGCAAACCGGGACGGGTGGTTCTTC
TRBV28,many,TRBJ1-5,-,CASSSARTAPSNQPQHF,TGTGCCAGCAGTTCAGCGCGGACGGCGCCATCCAATCAGCCCCAGCATTTT
TRBV12-3/TRBV12-4,many,TRBJ2-5,TRBD2,CASSTGTSGGQETQYF,TGTGCCAGCAGTACAGGGACTAGCGGAGGTCAAGAGACCCAGTACTTC
TRBV27,few,TRBJ2-3,-,CASSLSGTDTQYF,TGTGCCAGCAGTTTATCGGGCACAGATACGCAGTATTTT
TRBV5-5,-,TRBJ2-3,-,CASSFLMGRPTDTQYF,TGTGCCAGCAGCTTTTTAATGGGCAGGCCCACAGATACGCAGTATTTT
TRBV2,many,TRBJ2-1,TRBD2,CASSAPLAAPYNEQFF,TGTGCCAGCAGTGCCCCCCTAGCGGCCCCCTACAATGAGCAGTTCTTC
TRBV11-2,-,TRBJ1-4,-,CASSLAPGPSNEKRFF,TGTGCCAGCAGCTTAGCGCCGGGTCCCTCTAATGAAAAACGGTTTTTT
TRBV5-1,-,TRBJ2-3,-,CASSLLGGTSTDTQYF,TGCGCCAGCAGCTTGCTGGGAGGTACTAGCACAGATACGCAGTATTTT
TRBV11-3,few,TRBJ2-2,-,CASSPGGGTGELFF,TGTGCCAGCAGCCCAGGGGGGGGGACCGGGGAGCTGTTTTTT
TRBV28,many,TRBJ2-3,-,CASTLDNTDTQYF,TGTGCCAGCACGTTGGACAACACAGATACGCAGTATTTT
TRBV6-1,many,TRBJ1-2,TRBD1,CASRYLDRGGYTF,TGTGCCAGCCGATACCTTGACAGGGGCGGCTACACCTTC
TRBV6-5,few,TRBJ2-5,-,CASSYTGTTQETQYF,TGTGCCAGCAGTTACACCGGGACAACGCAAGAGACCCAGTACTTC
TRBV5-1,few,TRBJ1-6,-,CASSRDSYNSPLHF,TGCGCCAGCAGCCGGGACTCCTATAATTCACCCCTCCACTTT
TRBV6-5,many,TRBJ2-1,TRBD2,CASSYSHSGYNEQFF,TGTGCCAGCAGTTACTCGCATAGCGGGTACAATGAGCAGTTCTTC
TRBV10-3,many,TRBJ2-7,TRBD2,CAISESPSGGRGEQYF,TGTGCCATCAGTGAGTCGCCTAGCGGGGGTAGGGGCGAGCAGTACTTC
TRBV18,-,TRBJ1-1,TRBD1,CASSPPRVKTGGRTEAFF,TGTGCCAGCTCACCACCGAGGGTTAAGACAGGGGGCAGAACTGAAGCTTTCTTT
TRBV12-3/TRBV12-4,-,TRBJ1-2,-,CASSPKWGNGYTF,TGTGCCAGCAGTCCGAAATGGGGTAATGGCTACACCTTC
TRBV7-2,many,TRBJ2-1,-,CASSPRVGGLARNEQFF,TGTGCCAGCAGCCCTAGAGTGGGGGGGCTGGCGAGGAATGAGCAGTTCTTC
TRBV29-1,few,TRBJ2-7,TRBD2,CSVGGLANKHEQYF,TGCAGCGTTGGTGGACTAGCGAATAAGCACGAGCAGTACTTC
TRBV27,many,TRBJ2-3,-,CASEKSPGQGFTDTQYF,TGTGCCAGCGAAAAGTCGCCGGGACAAGGATTCACAGATACGCAGTATTTT
TRBV19,-,TRBJ2-5,TRBD2,CASGIRGTSGATQYF,TGTGCCAGTGGTATCCGAGGGACTAGCGGGGCGACCCAGTACTTC
TRBV7-8,many,TRBJ2-2,-,CASSLVSRNTGELFF,TGTGCCAGCAGCTTAGTGTCCAGGAACACCGGGGAGCTGTTTTTT
TRBV6-1,many,TRBJ1-2,-,CASLGSYYGYTF,TGTGCCAGCCTAGGGAGCTACTATGGCTACACCTTC
TRBV2,many,TRBJ2-5,-,CASSENSGQETQYF,TGTGCCAGCAGTGAAAATAGCGGACAAGAGACCCAGTACTTC
TRBV5-1,many,TRBJ1-1,TRBD1,CASSREEGASTEAFF,TGCGCCAGCAGCCGGGAGGAGGGGGCGAGTACTGAAGCTTTCTTT
TRBV6-1,many,TRBJ2-7,-,CASREYIGSYEQYF,TGTGCCAGCAGAGAATACATTGGGAGCTACGAGCAGTACTTC
TRBV5-1,many,TRBJ1-4,-,CASSPTDGATNEKLFF,TGCGCCAGCAGCCCCACGGACGGTGCAACTAATGAAAAACTGTTTTTT
TRBV28,many,TRBJ1-2,-,CASSLYRGVYGYTF,TGTGCCAGCAGTTTATATAGAGGGGTCTATGGCTACACCTTC
TRBV12-3/TRBV12-4,many,TRBJ1-2,-,CASSRAWGHTGYTF,TGTGCCAGCAGTAGGGCGTGGGGGCATACTGGCTACACCTTC
TRBV6-2/TRBV6-3,few,TRBJ2-2,-,CASSYSQGSGELFF,TGTGCCAGCAGTTACTCCCAGGGGTCCGGGGAGCTGTTTTTT
TRBV6-1,many,TRBJ1-2,-,CASSEDWTANYGYTF,TGTGCCAGCAGTGAAGATTGGACAGCTAACTATGGCTACACCTTC
TRBV10-3,many,TRBJ1-1,TRBD1,CAIRQRQGNTEAFF,TGTGCCATCAGACAAAGACAGGGGAACACTGAAGCTTTCTTT
TRBV29-1,few,TRBJ2-1,TRBD2,CSVEGRALAGVGNEQFF,TGCAGCGTTGAAGGCCGCGCGCTAGCGGGAGTTGGGAATGAGCAGTTCTTC
TRBV20-1,-,TRBJ1-3,-,CSAASGAGNTIYF,TGCAGTGCTGCCTCGGGGGCTGGAAACACCATATATTTT
TRBV12-3/TRBV12-4,many,TRBJ2-3,-,CASSSRVFTDTQYF,TGTGCCAGCAGTTCGAGGGTTTTCACAGATACGCAGTATTTT
TRBV6-1,few,TRBJ2-5,-,CASSKSQETQYF,TGTGCCAGCAGTAAAAGCCAAGAGACCCAGTACTTC
TRBV5-1,many,TRBJ1-1,-,CASRMRGAEAFF,TGCGCCAGCAGAATGAGGGGCGCTGAAGCTTTCTTT
TRBV11-2,-,TRBJ2-7,TRBD1,CASSTGTGGYYEQYF,TGTGCCAGCAGCACTGGGACAGGGGGATACTACGAGCAGTACTTC
TRBV2,many,TRBJ1-2,TRBD1,CASSPGTGGRFYGYTF,TGTGCCAGCAGCCCCGGGACAGGGGGCAGGTTTTATGGCTACACCTTC
TRBV5-4,once,TRBJ2-2,TRBD2,CASRDSGGGGNTGELFF,TGTGCCAGCAGGGACTCGGGCGGCGGGGGAAACACCGGGGAGCTGTTTTTT